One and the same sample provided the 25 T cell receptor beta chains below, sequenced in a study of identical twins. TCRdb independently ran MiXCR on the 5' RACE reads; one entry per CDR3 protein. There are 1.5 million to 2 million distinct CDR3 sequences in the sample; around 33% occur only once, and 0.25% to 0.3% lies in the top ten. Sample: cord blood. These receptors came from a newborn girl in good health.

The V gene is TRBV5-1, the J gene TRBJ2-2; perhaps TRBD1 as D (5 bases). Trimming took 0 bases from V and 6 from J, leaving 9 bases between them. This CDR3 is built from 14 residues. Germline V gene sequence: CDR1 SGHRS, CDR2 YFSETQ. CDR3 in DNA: TGCGCCAGCAGCTTGGAGGGGCCCGCCGGGGAGCTGTTTTTT. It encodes CASSLEGPAGELFF.

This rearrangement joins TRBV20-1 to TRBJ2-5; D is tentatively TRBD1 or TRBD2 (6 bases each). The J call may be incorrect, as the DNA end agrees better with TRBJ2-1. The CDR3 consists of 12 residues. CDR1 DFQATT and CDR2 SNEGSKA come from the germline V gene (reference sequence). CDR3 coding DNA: TGCAGTAGGGGGGTGTACCAAGAGACCCAGTTCTTC. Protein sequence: CSRGVYQETQFF.

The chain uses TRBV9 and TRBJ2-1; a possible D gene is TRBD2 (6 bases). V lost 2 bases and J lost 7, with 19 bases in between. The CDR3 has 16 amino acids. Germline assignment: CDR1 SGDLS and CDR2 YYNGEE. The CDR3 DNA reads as TGTGCCAGCAGCGTGAATCCTAGCGTGTCAAATAATGAGCAGTTCTTC. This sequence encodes CASSVNPSVSNNEQFF.

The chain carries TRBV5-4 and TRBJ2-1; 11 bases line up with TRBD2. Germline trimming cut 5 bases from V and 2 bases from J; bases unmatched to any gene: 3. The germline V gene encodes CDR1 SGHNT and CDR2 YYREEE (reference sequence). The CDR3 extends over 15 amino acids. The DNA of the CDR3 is TGTGCCAGCAGAAAGGGACTAGCGGCCTACAATGAGCAGTTCTTC. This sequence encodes CASRKGLAAYNEQFF.

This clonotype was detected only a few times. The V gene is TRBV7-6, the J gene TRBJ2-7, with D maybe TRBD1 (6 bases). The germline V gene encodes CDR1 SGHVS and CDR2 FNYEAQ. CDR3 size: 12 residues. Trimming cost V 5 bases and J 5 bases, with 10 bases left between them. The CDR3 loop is CASSDRHHEQYF. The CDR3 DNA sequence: TGTGCCAGCAGCGACAGGCACCACGAGCAGTACTTC.

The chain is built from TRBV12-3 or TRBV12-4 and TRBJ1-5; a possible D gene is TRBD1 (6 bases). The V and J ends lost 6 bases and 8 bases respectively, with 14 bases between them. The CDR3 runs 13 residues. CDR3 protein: CASSYRQVEPQHF. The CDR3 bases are TGTGCCAGCAGCTACCGACAGGTCGAGCCCCAGCATTTT.

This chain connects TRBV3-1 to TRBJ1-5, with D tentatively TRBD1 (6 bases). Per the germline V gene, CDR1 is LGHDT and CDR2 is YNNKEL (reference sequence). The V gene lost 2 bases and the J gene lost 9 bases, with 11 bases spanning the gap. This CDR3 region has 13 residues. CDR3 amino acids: CASSQRGGRPQHF. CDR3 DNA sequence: TGTGCCAGCAGCCAAAGGGGGGGAAGGCCCCAGCATTTT.

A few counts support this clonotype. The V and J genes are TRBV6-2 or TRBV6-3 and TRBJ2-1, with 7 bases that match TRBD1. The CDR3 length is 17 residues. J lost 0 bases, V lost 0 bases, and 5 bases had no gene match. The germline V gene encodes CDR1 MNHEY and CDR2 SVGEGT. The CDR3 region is CASSYSWDRVSYNEQFF. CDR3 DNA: TGTGCCAGCAGTTACTCGTGGGACAGAGTCTCCTACAATGAGCAGTTCTTC.

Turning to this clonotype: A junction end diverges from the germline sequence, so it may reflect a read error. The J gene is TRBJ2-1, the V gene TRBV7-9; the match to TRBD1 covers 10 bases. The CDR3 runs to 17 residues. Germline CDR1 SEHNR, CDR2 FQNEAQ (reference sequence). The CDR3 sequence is CASSPDRGLSSCNEQFF. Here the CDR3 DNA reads TGTGCCAGCAGCCCGGACAGGGGGTTAAGCTCCTGCAATGAGCAGTTCTTC.

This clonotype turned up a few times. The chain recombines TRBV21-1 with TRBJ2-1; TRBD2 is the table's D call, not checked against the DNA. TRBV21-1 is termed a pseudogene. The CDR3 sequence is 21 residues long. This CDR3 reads CASSKARPSGGQSGSSNEQFF. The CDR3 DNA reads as TGTGCCAGCAGCAAAGCGCGCCCGTCAGGTGGACAGAGCGGGAGTTCGAATGAGCAGTTCTTC.

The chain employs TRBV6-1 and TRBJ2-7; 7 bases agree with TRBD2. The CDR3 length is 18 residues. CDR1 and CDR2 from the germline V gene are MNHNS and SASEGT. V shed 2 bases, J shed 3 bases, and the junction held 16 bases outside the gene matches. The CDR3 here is CASSERPISGTNFYEQYF. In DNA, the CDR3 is TGTGCCAGCAGTGAACGCCCGATCTCCGGGACTAATTTCTACGAGCAGTACTTC.

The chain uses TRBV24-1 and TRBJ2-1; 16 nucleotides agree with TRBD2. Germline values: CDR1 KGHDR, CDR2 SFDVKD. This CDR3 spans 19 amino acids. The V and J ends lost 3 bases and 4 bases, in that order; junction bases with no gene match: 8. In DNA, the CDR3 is TGTGCCACCAGTGATGCGAGGGGACTAGCGGGAGGGAGGTACAATGAGCAGTTCTTC. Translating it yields CATSDARGLAGGRYNEQFF.

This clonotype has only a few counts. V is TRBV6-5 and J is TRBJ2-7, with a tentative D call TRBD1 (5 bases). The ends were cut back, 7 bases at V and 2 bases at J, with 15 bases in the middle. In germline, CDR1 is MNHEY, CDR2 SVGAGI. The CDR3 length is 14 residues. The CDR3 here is CASTPTAFPYEQYF. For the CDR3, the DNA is TGTGCCAGCACCCCGACAGCCTTCCCCTACGAGCAGTACTTC.

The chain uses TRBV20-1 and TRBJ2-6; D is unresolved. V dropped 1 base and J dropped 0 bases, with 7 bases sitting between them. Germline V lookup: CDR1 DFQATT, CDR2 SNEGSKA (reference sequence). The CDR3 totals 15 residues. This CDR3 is CSARGGISGANVLTF. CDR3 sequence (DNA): TGCAGTGCTAGAGGTGGGATCTCTGGGGCCAACGTCCTGACTTTC.

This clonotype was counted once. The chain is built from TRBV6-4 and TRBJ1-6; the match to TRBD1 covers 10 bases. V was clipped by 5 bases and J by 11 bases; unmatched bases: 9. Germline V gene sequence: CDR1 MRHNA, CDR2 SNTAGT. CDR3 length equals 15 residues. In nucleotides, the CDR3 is TGTGCCAGCAGTCCCGACAGGGGGCAAAATCCACCCCTCCACTTT. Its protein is CASSPDRGQNPPLHF.

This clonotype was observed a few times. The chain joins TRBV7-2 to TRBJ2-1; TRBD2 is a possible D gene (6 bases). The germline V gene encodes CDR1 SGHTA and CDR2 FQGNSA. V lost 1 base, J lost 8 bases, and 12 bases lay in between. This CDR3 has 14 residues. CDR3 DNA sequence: TGTGCCAGCAGCTTAGTCGCCCTAGCGTATGAGCAGTTCTTC. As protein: CASSLVALAYEQFF. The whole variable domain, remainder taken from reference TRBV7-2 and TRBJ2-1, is GAGVSQSPSNKVTEKGKDVELRCDPISGHTALYWYRQSLGQGLEFLIYFQGNSAPDKSGLPSDRFSAERTGGSVSTLTIQRTQQEDSAVYLCASSLVALAYEQFFGPGTRLTVL.

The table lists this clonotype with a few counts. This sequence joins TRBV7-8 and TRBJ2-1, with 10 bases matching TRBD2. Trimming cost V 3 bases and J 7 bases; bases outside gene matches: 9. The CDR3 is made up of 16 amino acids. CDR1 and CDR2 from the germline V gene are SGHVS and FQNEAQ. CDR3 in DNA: TGTGCCAGCAGCTTCCGAGCGGGAGGGTCTCGGAATGAGCAGTTCTTC. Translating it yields CASSFRAGGSRNEQFF.

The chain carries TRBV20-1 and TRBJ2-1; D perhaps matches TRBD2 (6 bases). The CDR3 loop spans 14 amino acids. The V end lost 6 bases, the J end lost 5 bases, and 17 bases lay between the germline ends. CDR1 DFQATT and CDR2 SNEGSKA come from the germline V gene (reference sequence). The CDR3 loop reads CSAPRREWDNEQFF. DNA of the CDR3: TGCAGTGCCCCTCGGAGGGAGTGGGACAATGAGCAGTTCTTC.

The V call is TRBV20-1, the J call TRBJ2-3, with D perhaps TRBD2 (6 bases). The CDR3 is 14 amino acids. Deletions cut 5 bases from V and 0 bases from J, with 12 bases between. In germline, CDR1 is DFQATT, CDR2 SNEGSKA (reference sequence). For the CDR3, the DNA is TGCAGTGCTGGAGGGACCGAGAGCACAGATACGCAGTATTTT. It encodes CSAGGTESTDTQYF.

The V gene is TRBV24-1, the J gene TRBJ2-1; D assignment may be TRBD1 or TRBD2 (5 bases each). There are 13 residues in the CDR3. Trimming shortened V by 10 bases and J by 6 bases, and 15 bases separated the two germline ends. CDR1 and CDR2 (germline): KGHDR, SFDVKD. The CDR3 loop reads CATRDVSVNEQFF. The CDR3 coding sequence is TGTGCCACTCGGGACGTGTCGGTCAATGAGCAGTTCTTC.

CDR3 region: CAISQWTGRSGNTIYF. Written as DNA, the CDR3 is TGTGCCATCAGCCAGTGGACGGGCCGCTCTGGAAACACCATATATTTT. This chain joins TRBV10-3 and TRBJ1-3; D uncertain. Trimming removed 6 bases at V and 0 bases at J, with 15 bases between. Germline V gene sequence: CDR1 ENHRY, CDR2 SYGVKD. The length of the CDR3 is 16 residues.

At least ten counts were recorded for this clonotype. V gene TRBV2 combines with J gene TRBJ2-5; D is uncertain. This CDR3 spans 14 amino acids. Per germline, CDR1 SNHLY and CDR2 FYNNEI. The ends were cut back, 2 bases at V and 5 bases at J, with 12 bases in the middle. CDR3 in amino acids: CASSERLVGETQYF. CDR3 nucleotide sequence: TGTGCCAGCAGTGAAAGGCTAGTGGGCGAGACCCAGTACTTC.

CDR3 protein: CSARKSGSSYNEQFF. CDR3 nucleotides: TGCAGTGCTAGAAAGTCGGGTTCCTCCTACAATGAGCAGTTCTTC. This chain joins TRBV20-1 and TRBJ2-1, with no clear D. The CDR3 has 15 amino acids. Germline V CDR1 and CDR2: DFQATT, SNEGSKA (reference sequence). V shed 2 bases and J shed 0 bases, with 11 bases lying between them.

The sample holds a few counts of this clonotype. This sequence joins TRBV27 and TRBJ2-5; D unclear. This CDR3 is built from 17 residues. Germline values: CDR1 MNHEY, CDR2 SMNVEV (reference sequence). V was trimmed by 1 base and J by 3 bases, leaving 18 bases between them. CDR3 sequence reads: CASSLLGRSGMKETQYF. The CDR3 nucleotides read TGTGCCAGCAGTTTATTAGGCAGGAGTGGTATGAAAGAGACCCAGTACTTC.

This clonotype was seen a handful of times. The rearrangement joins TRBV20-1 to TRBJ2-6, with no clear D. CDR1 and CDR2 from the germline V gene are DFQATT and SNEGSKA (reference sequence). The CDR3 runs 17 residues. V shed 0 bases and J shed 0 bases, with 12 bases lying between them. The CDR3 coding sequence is TGCAGTGCTAGAGAAGCGAAAATCAACTCTGGGGCCAACGTCCTGACTTTC. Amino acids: CSAREAKINSGANVLTF.